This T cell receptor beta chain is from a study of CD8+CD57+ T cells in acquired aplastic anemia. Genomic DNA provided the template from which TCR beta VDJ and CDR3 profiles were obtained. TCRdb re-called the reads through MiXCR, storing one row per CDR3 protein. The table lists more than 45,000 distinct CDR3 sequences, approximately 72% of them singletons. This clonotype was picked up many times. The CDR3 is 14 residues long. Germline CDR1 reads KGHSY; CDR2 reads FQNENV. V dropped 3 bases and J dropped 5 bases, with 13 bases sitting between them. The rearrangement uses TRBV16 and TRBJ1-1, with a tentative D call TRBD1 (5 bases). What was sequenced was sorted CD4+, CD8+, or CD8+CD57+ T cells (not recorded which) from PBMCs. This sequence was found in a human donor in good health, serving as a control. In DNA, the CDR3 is TGTGCCAGCAGCCAGCGGGGCTTGGGTACTGAAGCTTTCTTT. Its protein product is CASSQRGLGTEAFF.